The 27 T cell receptor beta chains presented below share a single source sample, sequenced in a study of blood T cell repertoires in COVID-19. Produced via immunoSEQ multiplex PCR; TCRdb's table is partial and in-frame only. The table records approximately 45,000 clones, 85% to 90% of them present only once. Sequenced input: peripheral blood. These TCRs come from a man aged 35 to 55 with active COVID-19.

The chain recombines TRBV9 with TRBJ1-3, with D perhaps TRBD1 (5 bases). There are 13 residues in the CDR3. Germline values: CDR1 SGDLS, CDR2 YYNGEE. The V end lost 2 bases, the J end lost 7 bases, and 10 bases lay between the germline ends. The CDR3 DNA reads as TGTGCCAGCAGCGTCGAGGAGGGGAACACCATATATTTT. It specifies CASSVEEGNTIYF.

As DNA, the CDR3 is TGTGCCAGCAGTGAAACCCAGGGATGGTACGAGCAGTACTTC. Translation gives CASSETQGWYEQYF. This chain links TRBV2 with TRBJ2-7; D is possibly TRBD1 (5 bases). The germline gives CDR1 SNHLY, CDR2 FYNNEI. With 2 bases removed from V and 4 bases from J, the gap between germline ends came to 12 bases. This CDR3 is built from 14 residues.

This chain links TRBV4-2 with TRBJ2-1; 12 bases agree with TRBD2. Germline V gene lookup returns CDR1 LGHNA and CDR2 YNFKEQ. The CDR3 is 16 amino acids. V dropped 5 bases and J dropped 8; count of bases not matched to a gene: 10. CDR3: CASSLRLAGEGDEQFF. The CDR3 bases are TGTGCCAGCAGCTTGCGACTAGCGGGAGAGGGGGATGAGCAGTTCTTC.

The V call is TRBV5-1, the J call TRBJ2-7; tentatively, D is TRBD1 (5 bases). Deletions cut 0 bases from V and 6 bases from J, with 10 bases between. Germline V gives CDR1 SGHRS, CDR2 YFSETQ. This CDR3 has 13 residues. This CDR3 reads CASSLDVQGEQYF. The CDR3 DNA sequence: TGCGCCAGCAGCTTGGATGTCCAGGGCGAGCAGTACTTC.

This rearrangement joins TRBV6-5 to TRBJ1-4; possible D gene TRBD1, 6 bases. Trimming shortened V by 7 bases and J by 3 bases, and 15 bases separated the two germline ends. CDR3 length: 15 amino acids. Germline V gives CDR1 MNHEY, CDR2 SVGAGI. The CDR3 here is CASIQDRRPNEKLFF. In nucleotides, the CDR3 is TGTGCCAGCATTCAGGACAGAAGACCTAATGAAAAACTGTTTTTT.

The chain has TRBV29-1 and TRBJ1-5; 8 bases map to TRBD1. V lost 4 bases, J lost 5 bases, and 4 bases stayed unmatched. Per germline, CDR1 SQVTM and CDR2 ANQGSEA. The CDR3 is 13 amino acids. The CDR3 sequence is CSVATGGDQPQHF. The CDR3 coding sequence is TGCAGCGTTGCAACAGGGGGTGATCAGCCCCAGCATTTT. Full variable domain (outside the CDR3, taken from reference TRBV29-1 and TRBJ1-5): SAVISQKPSRDICQRGTSLTIQCQVDSQVTMMFWYRQQPGQSLTLIATANQGSEATYESGFVIDKFPISRPNLTFSTLTVSNMSPEDSSIYLCSVATGGDQPQHFGDGTRLSIL.

This rearrangement joins TRBV6-5 to TRBJ2-7, with 8 bases lining up with TRBD1. This CDR3 is built from 15 residues. The germline V gene encodes CDR1 MNHEY and CDR2 SVGAGI. V was pared by 2 bases and J by 0 bases, with 3 bases of the junction left unmatched. The CDR3 DNA is TGTGCCAGCAGTTACGCCCAGGGGGCCTCCTACGAGCAGTACTTC. It encodes CASSYAQGASYEQYF.

The chain uses TRBV29-1 and TRBJ2-2; D is possibly TRBD2 (6 bases). This CDR3 contains 12 residues. With 6 bases removed from V and 5 bases from J, the gap between germline ends came to 10 bases. The germline CDR1 and CDR2 sequences are SQVTM and ANQGSEA. This chain's CDR3 is CSVRSGTGELFF. For the CDR3, the DNA is TGCAGCGTACGGAGCGGGACCGGGGAGCTGTTTTTT.

This clone turned up a few times. The rearrangement uses TRBV7-2 and TRBJ1-3; TRBD1 matches 7 bases. Germline-derived CDR1 and CDR2 are SGHTA and FQGNSA. The CDR3 length is 13 residues. Trimming cost V 5 bases and J 4 bases; bases outside gene matches: 2. As DNA, the CDR3 is TGTGCCAGCAGCCTGGGACAGGGAAACACCATATATTTT. Encoded protein: CASSLGQGNTIYF.

V is TRBV4-2 and J is TRBJ1-2, with D possibly TRBD1 on 5 matching bases. This CDR3 spans 15 amino acids. The germline gives CDR1 LGHNA, CDR2 YNFKEQ. Trimming shortened V by 5 bases and J by 4 bases, and 17 bases separated the two germline ends. CDR3 in amino acids: CASSEVGVESYGYTF. CDR3 nucleotide sequence: TGTGCCAGCAGCGAAGTAGGGGTCGAGTCCTATGGCTACACCTTC.

This chain joins TRBV4-1 and TRBJ2-5; TRBD1 matches 7 bases. Trimming removed 2 bases from V and 4 bases from J; junction bases left unmatched: 13. This CDR3 contains 17 residues. CDR1 is MGHRA and CDR2 is YSYEKL in the germline V gene. CDR3: CASSQSTRGLVGETQYF. For the CDR3, the DNA is TGCGCCAGCAGCCAAAGTACGAGGGGGCTCGTAGGAGAGACCCAGTACTTC.

This clone was detected a few times. The chain couples TRBV15 to TRBJ2-1, with D perhaps TRBD1 (6 bases). The germline V and J ends were trimmed by 3 bases and 7 bases, with 22 bases remaining between them. The CDR3 length is 17 residues. Germline V gene lookup returns CDR1 LNHNV and CDR2 YYDKDF (reference sequence). As DNA, the CDR3 is TGTGCCACCAGCAGCCTTTGGGGGACATTGGGAAGAAATGAGCAGTTCTTC. Translating gives CATSSLWGTLGRNEQFF.

The CDR3 here is CASFQGVDYGYTF. CDR3 nucleotide sequence: TGTGCCAGCTTTCAGGGGGTGGATTATGGCTACACCTTC. The chain carries TRBV6-6 and TRBJ1-2, with TRBD1 matching 7 bases. The CDR3 covers 13 residues. Looked up from germline, CDR1 is MNHNY and CDR2 is SVGAGI (reference sequence). The trim removed 8 bases at V and 5 bases at J, leaving 8 bases unmatched.

CDR3 nucleotides: TGTGCCAGCAGCTTAGAGGGGACAGGGGGCACTGAAGCTTTCTTT. Translating gives CASSLEGTGGTEAFF. The rearrangement joins TRBV7-9 to TRBJ1-1, with 11 bases fitting TRBD1. Trimming at V came to 1 base and at J to 4 bases, leaving 2 bases not matched to a gene. This CDR3 comprises 15 residues. Germline V CDR1 and CDR2: SEHNR, FQNEAQ (reference sequence).

This chain links TRBV7-6 with TRBJ2-7; 8 bases match TRBD1. J lost 1 base, V lost 4 bases, and 3 bases had no gene match. From germline, CDR1 is SGHVS and CDR2 FNYEAQ. The CDR3 has 14 amino acids. CDR3 DNA sequence: TGTGCCAGCAGCTCGCGACAGGGGTCCTACGAGCAGTACTTC. Translated: CASSSRQGSYEQYF.

The rearrangement uses TRBV10-1 and TRBJ2-1, with 8 bases aligning to TRBD2. The trim removed 6 bases at V and 3 bases at J, leaving 10 bases unmatched. This CDR3 has 16 residues. The germline CDR1 and CDR2 sequences are WNHNN and SYGVQD (reference sequence). Here the CDR3 reads CASSPQELAVYNEQFF. CDR3 bases: TGCGCCAGCAGCCCCCAGGAACTAGCGGTCTACAATGAGCAGTTCTTC.

The V gene is TRBV7-9, the J gene TRBJ2-2; 10 bases are shared with TRBD2. Germline V gene lookup returns CDR1 SEHNR and CDR2 FQNEAQ (reference sequence). The length of the CDR3 is 18 residues. Trimming took 3 bases from V and 3 from J; bases not matched to a gene: 10. The CDR3 is CASSLYELAGRDTGELFF. For the CDR3, the DNA is TGTGCCAGCAGCTTGTATGAACTAGCGGGAAGGGACACCGGGGAGCTGTTTTTT.

The rearrangement joins TRBV5-1 to TRBJ2-1; D possibly corresponds to TRBD1 (5 bases). This CDR3 spans 14 amino acids. Trimming pared 0 bases from V and 8 bases from J, leaving 12 bases between. Germline CDR1 SGHRS, CDR2 YFSETQ. The CDR3 spells CASSLVRQGDEQFF. In DNA form, the CDR3 reads TGCGCCAGCAGCTTGGTGCGGCAGGGTGATGAGCAGTTCTTC. Together with reference TRBV5-1 and TRBJ2-1, the CDR3 gives the full variable domain: KAGVTQTPRYLIKTRGQQVTLSCSPISGHRSVSWYQQTPGQGLQFLFEYFSETQRNKGNFPGRFSGRQFSNSRSEMNVSTLELGDSALYLCASSLVRQGDEQFFGPGTRLTVL.

This sequence joins TRBV7-9 and TRBJ2-5; TRBD2 matches at 12 bases. This CDR3 is 17 amino acids long. Trimming at V came to 5 bases and at J to 3 bases, leaving 10 bases not matched to a gene. Germline loops: CDR1 SEHNR, CDR2 FQNEAQ (reference sequence). CDR3 nucleotide sequence: TGTGCCAGCAGCCCTAGACGACTAGCGGGAGTAAAAGAGACCCAGTACTTC. It is translated as CASSPRRLAGVKETQYF. Supplemented by reference TRBV7-9 and TRBJ2-5, the full variable domain reads DTGVSQNPRHKITKRGQNVTFRCDPISEHNRLYWYRQTLGQGPEFLTYFQNEAQLEKSRLLSDRFSAERPKGSFSTLEIQRTEQGDSAMYLCASSPRRLAGVKETQYFGPGTRLLVL.

The gene calls are TRBV7-3 and TRBJ2-1; 8 bases align to TRBD2. CDR1 and CDR2 from the germline V gene are SGHTA and FQGTGA. This CDR3 contains 14 residues. J was trimmed by 5 bases and V by 7 bases; bases with no gene match: 7. The CDR3 spells CASTIAGTHNEQFF. CDR3 coding DNA: TGTGCCAGCACGATAGCGGGGACGCACAATGAGCAGTTCTTC. Drawing the rest from reference TRBV7-3 and TRBJ2-1, the complete variable domain is GAGVSQTPSNKVTEKGKYVELRCDPISGHTALYWYRQSLGQGPEFLIYFQGTGAADDSGLPNDRFFAVRPEGSVSTLKIQRTERGDSAVYLCASTIAGTHNEQFFGPGTRLTVL.

This clone was detected only once. V and J are TRBV5-1 and TRBJ2-2; the D gene is possibly TRBD1 (5 bases). The CDR3 covers 13 residues. Per germline, CDR1 SGHRS and CDR2 YFSETQ. V dropped 2 bases and J dropped 7 bases, with 9 bases sitting between them. The CDR3 reads CASSFDSGGELFF. The DNA for the CDR3 is TGCGCCAGCAGCTTTGACAGTGGCGGGGAGCTGTTTTTT.

The chain couples TRBV19 to TRBJ2-5; the D gene is possibly TRBD1 (5 bases). The germline CDR1 and CDR2 sequences are LNHDA and SQIVND (reference sequence). Trimming pared 6 bases from V and 4 bases from J, leaving 9 bases between. The CDR3 length is 12 residues. The DNA of the CDR3 is TGTGCCAGTAGACAGGTCGGAGAGACCCAGTACTTC. Amino acids: CASRQVGETQYF. Combining the CDR3 with reference TRBV19 and TRBJ2-5 gives the whole variable domain DGGITQSPKYLFRKEGQNVTLSCEQNLNHDAMYWYRQDPGQGLRLIYYSQIVNDFQKGDIAEGYSVSREKKESFPLTVTSAQKNPTAFYLCASRQVGETQYFGPGTRLLVL.

The rearrangement links TRBV5-1 to TRBJ2-1, with D tentatively TRBD2 (6 bases). Germline V gene data show CDR1 as SGHRS and CDR2 as YFSETQ. The CDR3 length is 14 residues. Between the trimmed V and J ends, which lost 4 bases and 3 bases, there was a span of 11 bases. CDR3 protein: CASSTSGGYNEQFF. The CDR3 nucleotides are TGCGCCAGCAGCACATCCGGGGGCTACAATGAGCAGTTCTTC.

The rearrangement links TRBV2 to TRBJ1-2, with 9 positions matching TRBD1. Germline values: CDR1 SNHLY, CDR2 FYNNEI. The V segment lost 2 bases and the J segment 4 bases; nucleotides outside the gene matches: 5. The CDR3 consists of 15 residues. This CDR3 is CASSERQGVLYGYTF. DNA for the CDR3: TGTGCCAGCAGTGAAAGACAGGGGGTGCTCTATGGCTACACCTTC.

The genes are TRBV9 and TRBJ1-4; D is unresolved. V was shortened by 4 bases and J by 8 bases, with 18 bases between the two germline ends. CDR1 and CDR2 (germline): SGDLS, YYNGEE. This CDR3 spans 15 amino acids. The CDR3 sequence: CASSLTPTVEEKLFF. CDR3 DNA: TGTGCCAGCAGCCTCACCCCTACAGTAGAGGAAAAACTGTTTTTT.

The rearrangement uses TRBV19 and TRBJ2-1, with TRBD2 identical over 12 bases. Germline CDR1 and CDR2: LNHDA and SQIVND (reference sequence). The CDR3 contains 17 residues. Unmatched junction bases numbered 13, after V lost 7 bases and J lost 6 bases. Here the CDR3 DNA reads TGTGCCAGTATCGCTAGGGGGGGACTAGCGGGTGGCAATGAGCAGTTCTTC. As protein: CASIARGGLAGGNEQFF.

The chain is built from TRBV11-2 and TRBJ2-7, with 7 bases lining up with TRBD2. Germline CDR1 reads SGHAT; CDR2 reads FQNNGV. V shed 5 bases and J 1 base; nucleotides not matched to a gene: 11. CDR3 size: 16 residues. The CDR3 nucleotides read TGTGCCAGCAGCACCCCTATCAGCGGGATATCCTACGAGCAGTACTTC. Translation gives CASSTPISGISYEQYF.